These T cell receptor beta chains were read from a single sample in a study of CD8+ T cells in alopecia areata. Produced via immunoSEQ multiplex PCR; TCRdb's table is partial and in-frame only. The sample contains about 150,000 clones, 40% to 60% of which appear only once. Sequenced material: CD8+ T cells sorted from blood, taken at week 0. These receptor sequences come from a human donor with alopecia areata. CDR3s leave out the opening cysteine and the closing phenylalanine or tryptophan. Fields, in order: CDR3 length, V gene, CDR3 protein.

CDR3 length: 13; V gene: TRBV18; CDR3 protein: ASSPFDRLNTEAF
CDR3 length: 15; V gene: TRBV5-1; CDR3 protein: ASRFGTGDSGANVLT
CDR3 length: 14; V gene: TRBV4-3; CDR3 protein: ASSPSTGEGTDTQY
CDR3 length: 11; V gene: TRBV18; CDR3 protein: ASSPRSSYEQY
CDR3 length: 12; V gene: TRBV29-1; CDR3 protein: SVEGGEGIYEQY
CDR3 length: 13; V gene: TRBV30; CDR3 protein: AWSQGQGSLYEQY
CDR3 length: 12; V gene: TRBV7-7; CDR3 protein: ASSLGAGSYEQY
CDR3 length: 13; V gene: TRBV13; CDR3 protein: ASSQQGTYTGELF
CDR3 length: 12; V gene: TRBV29-1; CDR3 protein: SVTAKTGTDTQY
CDR3 length: 12; V gene: TRBV7-6; CDR3 protein: ASSLSAGTYEQY
CDR3 length: 9; V gene: TRBV5-1; CDR3 protein: ASSSNNEQF
CDR3 length: 14; V gene: TRBV5-6; CDR3 protein: ASSLPTGSEGEKLF
CDR3 length: 14; V gene: TRBV29-1; CDR3 protein: SVEDLDSVITDTQY
CDR3 length: 16; V gene: TRBV7-9; CDR3 protein: ASSSLTGGLRDGYEQY
CDR3 length: 14; V gene: TRBV4-1; CDR3 protein: ASSILRTIETDTQY
CDR3 length: 13; V gene: TRBV27; CDR3 protein: ASSLSQGGRTGYT
CDR3 length: 12; V gene: TRBV4-3; CDR3 protein: ASRRDRPTGELF
CDR3 length: 11; V gene: TRBV4-3; CDR3 protein: ASSQDRGSEAF
CDR3 length: 10; V gene: TRBV25-1; CDR3 protein: ASSSGGGGYT
CDR3 length: 10; V gene: TRBV30; CDR3 protein: AWSPGPLEAF
CDR3 length: 13; V gene: TRBV4-3; CDR3 protein: ASSQGTTPSYEQY
CDR3 length: 11; V gene: TRBV9; CDR3 protein: ASSVGGTGELF
CDR3 length: 11; V gene: TRBV30; CDR3 protein: AWNSWGSYGYT
CDR3 length: 13; V gene: TRBV5-6; CDR3 protein: ASNSGEAGDNEQF
CDR3 length: 10; V gene: TRBV11-2; CDR3 protein: ASSPVGSPLH
CDR3 length: 9; V gene: TRBV27; CDR3 protein: ASSLRGEAF
CDR3 length: 11; V gene: TRBV6-4; CDR3 protein: ASSEGGSREQF
CDR3 length: 8; V gene: TRBV7-9; CDR3 protein: ASSQYTQY
CDR3 length: 10; V gene: TRBV6-4; CDR3 protein: ASRDERNIQY
CDR3 length: 8; V gene: TRBV29-1; CDR3 protein: SGWGDTQY
CDR3 length: 12; V gene: TRBV13; CDR3 protein: ASSLVVEYTEAF